Each of the 16 T cell receptor beta chains below was sequenced from the same sample in a study of blood T cell repertoires in COVID-19. Data came from immunoSEQ multiplex PCR; TCRdb stores just in-frame clones and leaves some out. The table records around 250,000 clones, about 88% of them present only once. Sequencing input: peripheral blood. The receptor set was obtained from a man in his late teens or twenties with active or convalescent COVID-19.

This chain connects TRBV7-8 to TRBJ2-7; perhaps TRBD1 as D (6 bases). Trimming took off 8 bases at V and 0 bases at J, with 11 bases between the two ends. The CDR3 is made up of 13 amino acids. Germline V gives CDR1 SGHVS, CDR2 FQNEAQ. This chain's CDR3 is CASRKGDSYEQYF. CDR3 sequence (DNA): TGTGCCAGCCGAAAGGGGGACTCCTACGAGCAGTACTTC.

The rearrangement joins TRBV9 to TRBJ2-1, with 9 bases lining up with TRBD2. The junction had 7 bases not matched to a gene; V was cut back by 2 bases and J by 7 bases. The CDR3 is 15 residues long. Germline-derived CDR1 and CDR2 are SGDLS and YYNGEE. The CDR3 loop reads CASSVLLAGWNEQFF. CDR3 coding DNA: TGTGCCAGCAGCGTGCTTCTAGCGGGGTGGAATGAGCAGTTCTTC. Supplemented by reference TRBV9 and TRBJ2-1, the full variable domain reads DSGVTQTPKHLITATGQRVTLRCSPRSGDLSVYWYQQSLDQGLQFLIQYYNGEERAKGNILERFSAQQFPDLHSELNLSSLELGDSALYFCASSVLLAGWNEQFFGPGTRLTVL.

The chain employs TRBV28 and TRBJ1-5; tentatively, D is TRBD1 (6 bases). This CDR3 contains 13 residues. The germline V gene encodes CDR1 MDHEN and CDR2 SYDVKM. Trimming stripped 7 bases from V and 4 bases from J, with 11 bases between. Here the CDR3 DNA reads TGTGCCAGCAAGTACGGGACAAATCAGCCCCAGCATTTT. Translated, it gives CASKYGTNQPQHF.

This rearrangement joins TRBV12-3 or TRBV12-4 to TRBJ2-1; TRBD2 might be the D (7 bases). Trimming left V 8 bases short and J 9 bases short, with 8 bases between. This CDR3 is built from 10 residues. The DNA of the CDR3 is TGTGCCAGCCGGGGGGCTGAGCAGTTCTTC. Translating it yields CASRGAEQFF.

Concerning this clone: Other DNA sequences in this specimen translate into the identical CDR3. Here the CDR3 reads CASSQDRAYEQYF. For the CDR3, the DNA is TGTGCCAGCAGCCAAGATCGCGCCTACGAGCAGTACTTC. This chain joins TRBV3-1 (or the pseudogene TRBV3-2) and TRBJ2-7; D is uncertain. The CDR3 has 13 amino acids. V lost 0 bases to trimming and J lost 2 bases, with 5 bases between them. Germline lookup yields CDR1 LGHDT and CDR2 YNNKEL (reference sequence).

The genes are TRBV12-3 or TRBV12-4 and TRBJ2-3; 7 bases match TRBD2. The CDR3 is made up of 13 amino acids. The J segment lost 4 bases and the V segment lost 6 bases, leaving 4 bases of the junction unmatched. In DNA form, the CDR3 reads TGTGCCAGCAGGGCAACTAGCGCAGATACGCAGTATTTT. Translated, it gives CASRATSADTQYF.

The chain recombines TRBV2 with TRBJ2-7, with TRBD1 identical over 8 bases. CDR1 is SNHLY, CDR2 FYNNEI, per germline. This CDR3 is built from 15 residues. With 7 bases clipped from V and 4 bases from J, the junction kept 12 bases outside the gene matches. The CDR3 coding sequence is TGTGCCAGCACCCTTGGAGGGCAGGGGGCTTACGAGCAGTACTTC. Its translation: CASTLGGQGAYEQYF.

This clone appeared a single time. V gene TRBV14 combines with J gene TRBJ1-6, with D unclear. Germline CDR1 is SGHDN and CDR2 is FVKESK. Deletions cut 1 base from V and 7 bases from J, with 8 bases between. This CDR3 is 14 amino acids long. CDR3 amino acids: CASSQVRGNSPLHF. The CDR3 nucleotides are TGTGCCAGCAGCCAAGTCCGCGGGAATTCACCCCTCCACTTT.

The genes are TRBV5-1 and TRBJ2-5; a possible D gene is TRBD1 (5 bases). CDR3 size: 14 residues. Germline-derived CDR1 and CDR2 are SGHRS and YFSETQ. V gave up 0 bases and J gave up 7 bases, with 13 bases separating them. The CDR3 sequence is CASSLVDRGSTQYF. Here the CDR3 DNA reads TGCGCCAGCAGCTTGGTTGACAGAGGATCGACCCAGTACTTC.

This clone appeared a single time. This chain uses TRBV13 with TRBJ2-7, with 7 nucleotides matching TRBD2. Germline V gene sequence: CDR1 PRHDT, CDR2 FYEKMQ (reference sequence). The CDR3 length is 14 residues. With V trimmed by 4 bases and J by 4 bases, 7 bases remained unmatched. The CDR3 nucleotides read TGTGCCAGCAGCTCCCGCGGGGGAGCATACGAGCAGTACTTC. Translated: CASSSRGGAYEQYF.

The rearrangement joins TRBV19 to TRBJ2-7; 8 bases map to TRBD1. Germline values: CDR1 LNHDA, CDR2 SQIVND (reference sequence). The CDR3 totals 10 residues. The CDR3 DNA is TGTGGGCAGGGGGCCCACGAGCAGTACTTC. Translation gives CGQGAHEQYF. The full variable domain, in which reference TRBV19 and TRBJ2-7 provide the parts outside the CDR3, is DGGITQSPKYLFRKEGQNVTLSCEQNLNHDAMYWYRQDPGQGLRLIYYSQIVNDFQKGDIAEGYSVSREKKESFPLTVTSAQKNPTAFYLCGQGAHEQYFGPGTRLTVT.

The chain employs TRBV5-1 and TRBJ1-2, with D tentatively TRBD1 (5 bases). Trimming pared 0 bases from V and 6 bases from J, leaving 15 bases between. CDR3 length equals 15 residues. Germline V gene sequence: CDR1 SGHRS, CDR2 YFSETQ. The chain's CDR3 is CASSLAPEGRDGYTF. In DNA form, the CDR3 reads TGCGCCAGCAGCTTGGCTCCGGAGGGGCGGGATGGCTACACCTTC.

J is TRBJ1-5 and V is TRBV10-3; 9 positions agree with TRBD1. The length of the CDR3 is 17 residues. With V trimmed by 0 bases and J by 3 bases, 6 bases remained unmatched. Germline loops: CDR1 ENHRY, CDR2 SYGVKD. This CDR3 reads CAISESGTGSFNQPQHF. The CDR3 coding sequence is TGTGCCATCAGTGAGTCGGGGACAGGGTCCTTCAATCAGCCCCAGCATTTT.

This clone was detected only once. V is TRBV6-5 and J is TRBJ1-1, with a weak D call TRBD1 (5 bases). Germline V lookup: CDR1 MNHEY, CDR2 SVGAGI. The CDR3 is made up of 13 amino acids. V dropped 6 bases and J dropped 1 base, with 9 bases sitting between them. CDR3 bases: TGTGCCAGCAGGACAGCGACGAACACTGAAGCTTTCTTT. Translated: CASRTATNTEAFF.

The rearrangement joins TRBV11-2 to TRBJ1-4; D not certain. Looked up from germline, CDR1 is SGHAT and CDR2 is FQNNGV. This CDR3 spans 12 amino acids. V was pared by 3 bases and J by 6 bases, with 5 bases between. CDR3 nucleotides: TGTGCCAGCAGCTTCTCCGATGAAAAACTGTTTTTT. It yields the protein CASSFSDEKLFF.

This sequence joins TRBV7-3 and TRBJ2-1; 13 bases are shared with TRBD2. CDR3 size: 15 residues. V lost 5 bases, J lost 5 bases, and 3 bases stayed unmatched. Germline assignment: CDR1 SGHTA and CDR2 FQGTGA. CDR3 nucleotide sequence: TGTGCCAGCAGCCGGGGACTAGCGGGGAACAATGAGCAGTTCTTC. Protein: CASSRGLAGNNEQFF.